Presented here are 32 T cell receptor beta chains from one specimen sequenced in a study of blood T cell repertoires in COVID-19. Assay: immunoSEQ multiplex PCR; the TCRdb copy retains only in-frame clones and omits some. The table has about 180,000 clones, 70% to 90% seen once. The sequenced sample was peripheral blood. The receptors were sampled from a human donor with active or convalescent COVID-19. The donor label of this sample is uncertain.

The chain links TRBV6-4 to TRBJ2-1, with 9 bases lining up with TRBD1. CDR1 is MRHNA, CDR2 SNTAGT, per germline. The CDR3 extends over 15 amino acids. The junction had 7 bases not matched to a gene; V was cut back by 6 bases and J by 4 bases. The CDR3 coding sequence is TGTGCCAGCAGCAGGACAGGGGAAATATACAATGAGCAGTTCTTC. The encoded protein is CASSRTGEIYNEQFF.

The CDR3 DNA reads TGTGCCAGCTCACCCCGCCAGGCGGGCGCGAACACTGAAGCTTTCTTT. This translates into CASSPRQAGANTEAFF. The V call is TRBV18, the J call TRBJ1-1; D ambiguous. The V gene lost 3 bases and the J gene lost 1 base, with 15 bases spanning the gap. There are 16 residues in the CDR3. CDR1 and CDR2 from the germline V gene are KGHSH and LQKENI.

The chain has TRBV24-1 and TRBJ2-1; D not resolved. The CDR3 consists of 18 residues. Trimming shortened V by 4 bases and J by 2 bases, and 20 bases separated the two germline ends. Germline CDR1 KGHDR, CDR2 SFDVKD. The DNA for the CDR3 is TGTGCCACCAGTGACCCCCTTGCCTTGCGGAGCACCTACAATGAGCAGTTCTTC. Encoded protein: CATSDPLALRSTYNEQFF.

J is TRBJ2-3 and V is TRBV10-3; no clear D. Germline-derived CDR1 and CDR2 are ENHRY and SYGVKD. CDR3 length equals 13 residues. Trimming removed 7 bases at V and 2 bases at J, with 10 bases between. The CDR3 sequence is CAINSKFTDTQYF. In DNA form, the CDR3 reads TGTGCCATCAACAGCAAGTTCACAGATACGCAGTATTTT.

The V and J genes are TRBV9 and TRBJ1-3, with 8 bases fitting TRBD1. J was trimmed by 0 bases and V by 3 bases; bases with no gene match: 5. From germline, CDR1 is SGDLS and CDR2 YYNGEE. The length of the CDR3 is 16 residues. Here the CDR3 reads CASSADRAASGNTIYF. CDR3 bases: TGTGCCAGCAGCGCGGACAGGGCAGCCTCTGGAAACACCATATATTTT.

This clone occurred a few times. This chain connects TRBV5-1 to TRBJ1-2; no clear D gene. Germline CDR1 and CDR2: SGHRS and YFSETQ. CDR3 length: 14 amino acids. Between the trimmed V and J ends, which lost 2 bases and 8 bases, there was a span of 16 bases. The CDR3 loop is CASSFSQASVGYTF. The CDR3 DNA is TGCGCCAGCAGCTTTAGTCAGGCCTCCGTGGGCTACACCTTC.

The rearrangement joins TRBV27 to TRBJ2-7; tentatively, D is TRBD1 (6 bases). CDR1 is MNHEY and CDR2 is SMNVEV in the germline V gene (reference sequence). V shed 9 bases and J shed 4 bases, with 28 bases lying between them. CDR3 size: 17 residues. CDR3 nucleotides: TGTGCCAGGGCCCCCGGAGACAGGCCGTTAAAAGGATACGAGCAGTACTTC. Translation: CARAPGDRPLKGYEQYF.

The V call is TRBV19, the J call TRBJ1-1, with D hard to call. Germline V gives CDR1 LNHDA, CDR2 SQIVND (reference sequence). The CDR3 spans 14 residues. Trimming cost V 6 bases and J 2 bases, with 13 bases left between them. The CDR3 sequence: CASSRGVGNTEAFF. For the CDR3, the DNA is TGTGCCAGTAGCCGAGGAGTAGGCAACACTGAAGCTTTCTTT.

This chain connects TRBV27 to TRBJ1-1; TRBD1 is a possible D gene (5 bases). CDR3 length: 13 residues. V lost 6 bases to trimming and J lost 1 base, with 9 bases between them. Germline lookup yields CDR1 MNHEY and CDR2 SMNVEV (reference sequence). Here the CDR3 DNA reads TGTGCCAGCAGCCCGACAGAGAACACTGAAGCTTTCTTT. This translates into CASSPTENTEAFF.

V and J are TRBV9 and TRBJ2-7; 11 positions agree with TRBD2. This CDR3 has 15 amino acids. Per the germline V gene, CDR1 is SGDLS and CDR2 is YYNGEE. V shed 2 bases, J shed 5 bases, and the junction held 6 bases outside the gene matches. The CDR3 spells CASSVGTSGSHEQYF. CDR3 nucleotides: TGTGCCAGCAGCGTTGGGACTAGCGGTTCCCACGAGCAGTACTTC.

The chain links TRBV4-2 to TRBJ1-4; TRBD1 is a possible D gene (6 bases). CDR1 and CDR2 (germline): LGHNA, YNFKEQ. Trimming left V 0 bases short and J 1 base short, with 12 bases between. The CDR3 runs to 17 residues. The CDR3 loop reads CASSQEGRGLTNEKLFF. The CDR3 bases are TGTGCCAGCAGCCAAGAGGGGAGGGGGTTAACTAATGAAAAACTGTTTTTT.

This chain links TRBV4-1 with TRBJ2-7; 7 bases match TRBD1. There are 16 residues in the CDR3. Germline trimming cut 0 bases from V and 4 bases from J; bases unmatched to any gene: 9. The V gene's germline CDR1 is MGHRA and CDR2 YSYEKL. CDR3 DNA sequence: TGCGCCAGCAGCCAAGATACGGCAGGGGGTTGGTACGAGCAGTACTTC. Its translation: CASSQDTAGGWYEQYF.

The chain carries TRBV19 and TRBJ2-3; D not resolved. This CDR3 contains 15 residues. V shed 3 bases and J shed 3 bases, with 13 bases lying between them. The germline gives CDR1 LNHDA, CDR2 SQIVND (reference sequence). CDR3: CASSIFPTTTDTQYF. Written as DNA, the CDR3 is TGTGCCAGTAGTATTTTCCCAACTACGACAGATACGCAGTATTTT.

The V call is TRBV6-2 or TRBV6-3, the J call TRBJ1-5, with 9 bases matching TRBD1. Germline CDR1 and CDR2: MNHEY and SVGEGT. The trim removed 5 bases at V and 7 bases at J, leaving 6 bases unmatched. The CDR3 has 14 amino acids. This chain's CDR3 is CASSQRDRAQPQHF. Written as DNA, the CDR3 is TGTGCCAGCAGTCAACGGGACAGGGCCCAGCCCCAGCATTTT.

This chain connects TRBV27 to TRBJ2-1; 8 positions agree with TRBD2. Germline CDR1 MNHEY, CDR2 SMNVEV (reference sequence). The CDR3 sequence is 13 residues long. The J segment lost 8 bases and the V segment lost 6 bases, leaving 6 bases of the junction unmatched. The CDR3 is CASRGLVSHEQFF. CDR3 nucleotide sequence: TGTGCCAGCAGGGGACTAGTTAGCCATGAGCAGTTCTTC.

This clone showed up just a few times. This chain connects TRBV3-1 (or the pseudogene TRBV3-2) to TRBJ2-7; 7 bases fit TRBD1. CDR3 length: 14 amino acids. With V trimmed by 3 bases and J by 0 bases, 2 bases remained unmatched. CDR1 is LGHDT and CDR2 is YNNKEL in the germline V gene (reference sequence). CDR3 residues: CASSHWDSSYEQYF. The CDR3 region has the DNA TGTGCCAGCAGCCATTGGGACAGCTCCTACGAGCAGTACTTC.

This chain uses TRBV11-2 with TRBJ2-3; the D is unclear. CDR1 is SGHAT, CDR2 FQNNGV, per germline. V lost 3 bases, J lost 7 bases, and 14 bases lay in between. The CDR3 is made up of 14 amino acids. The CDR3 reads CASSFSFVRNTQYF. CDR3 nucleotides: TGTGCCAGCAGCTTCTCCTTCGTTAGAAATACGCAGTATTTT.

The gene calls are TRBV3-1 (or the pseudogene TRBV3-2) and TRBJ1-2, with D possibly being TRBD1 (5 bases). The CDR3 extends over 15 amino acids. Deletions cut 2 bases from V and 0 bases from J, with 10 bases between. Looked up from germline, CDR1 is LGHDT and CDR2 is YNNKEL (reference sequence). CDR3 loop: CASSQRGHSNYGYTF. The CDR3 nucleotides read TGTGCCAGCAGCCAACGCGGACATTCTAACTATGGCTACACCTTC.

The gene calls are TRBV9 and TRBJ2-1; 15 positions match TRBD2. The CDR3 loop spans 18 amino acids. V was pared by 4 bases and J by 7 bases, with 12 bases of the junction left unmatched. Germline CDR1 SGDLS, CDR2 YYNGEE. As DNA, the CDR3 is TGTGCCAGCAGCTTCGGGACTAGCGGGAGGATTTATATTAATGAGCAGTTCTTC. Its translation: CASSFGTSGRIYINEQFF.

This chain links TRBV28 with TRBJ1-2; TRBD1 is a possible D gene (6 bases). This CDR3 contains 12 residues. Deletions cut 7 bases from V and 3 bases from J, with 9 bases between. Germline V gives CDR1 MDHEN, CDR2 SYDVKM. CDR3 region: CASKRQDYGYTF. The CDR3 coding sequence is TGTGCCAGCAAAAGACAGGACTATGGCTACACCTTC.

The V call is TRBV28, the J call TRBJ1-2; no definite D call. Deletions cut 8 bases from V and 4 bases from J, with 14 bases between. The CDR3 has 13 residues. Germline CDR1 is MDHEN and CDR2 is SYDVKM. This CDR3 reads CASRKDFPYGYTF. The CDR3, as DNA: TGTGCCAGCCGTAAGGACTTCCCCTATGGCTACACCTTC.

The J gene is TRBJ1-5, the V gene TRBV2; D is perhaps TRBD1 (5 bases). Germline CDR1 and CDR2: SNHLY and FYNNEI. The V and J ends lost 9 bases and 2 bases respectively, with 20 bases between them. This CDR3 spans 16 amino acids. The CDR3 DNA sequence: TGTGCCAGTACCAACCGGGCAGGGAGGGGCAATCAGCCCCAGCATTTT. This sequence encodes CASTNRAGRGNQPQHF.

The gene calls are TRBV11-3 and TRBJ2-1; 10 bases are shared with TRBD1. The CDR3 loop spans 15 amino acids. V trimming: 4 bases; J trimming: 4 bases; junction bases outside the gene matches: 4. The germline V gene encodes CDR1 SGHNT and CDR2 YENEEA. CDR3 sequence reads: CASSSGQGEYNEQFF. The CDR3 region has the DNA TGTGCCAGCAGCTCTGGACAGGGGGAGTACAATGAGCAGTTCTTC.

V and J are TRBV10-3 and TRBJ1-2; 10 bases are shared with TRBD1. There are 15 residues in the CDR3. After removal of 5 bases from V and 4 bases from J, the junction contained 7 bases not matched to a gene. Germline V lookup: CDR1 ENHRY, CDR2 SYGVKD. CDR3 region: CAISQAGQGLYGYTF. DNA of the CDR3: TGTGCCATCAGTCAAGCGGGACAGGGGCTCTATGGCTACACCTTC.

The chain combines TRBV19 with TRBJ1-1, with 7 nucleotides matching TRBD1. Trimming removed 5 bases from V and 5 bases from J; junction bases left unmatched: 11. The CDR3 has 15 residues. Germline V gene sequence: CDR1 LNHDA, CDR2 SQIVND (reference sequence). The CDR3: CASSSDRARGTEAFF. CDR3 in DNA: TGTGCCAGTAGTTCCGACAGGGCGAGGGGGACTGAAGCTTTCTTT. The complete variable domain, with remaining parts taken from reference TRBV19 and TRBJ1-1, reads DGGITQSPKYLFRKEGQNVTLSCEQNLNHDAMYWYRQDPGQGLRLIYYSQIVNDFQKGDIAEGYSVSREKKESFPLTVTSAQKNPTAFYLCASSSDRARGTEAFFGQGTRLTVV.

The V and J genes are TRBV21-1 and TRBJ2-5; the table's D call TRBD2 went unverified against the DNA. TRBV21-1 is classified as a pseudogene. The CDR3 extends over 20 amino acids. This CDR3 is CASSKDWGPPRLAGGETQYF. For the CDR3, the DNA is TGTGCCAGCAGCAAAGATTGGGGTCCCCCAAGACTAGCGGGAGGAGAGACCCAGTACTTC.

The gene calls are TRBV11-2 and TRBJ2-1, with 8 bases matching TRBD2. Germline lookup yields CDR1 SGHAT and CDR2 FQNNGV. The CDR3 contains 17 residues. The V and J ends lost 0 bases and 0 bases, in that order; junction bases with no gene match: 4. Here the CDR3 reads CASSLDFSGSSYNEQFF. The CDR3 coding sequence is TGTGCCAGCAGCTTAGATTTCAGCGGGAGCTCCTACAATGAGCAGTTCTTC.

The chain links TRBV11-3 to TRBJ2-1; possibly TRBD2 for D (5 bases). The CDR3 is made up of 15 amino acids. V was clipped by 7 bases and J by 3 bases, with 16 bases between them. The germline CDR1 and CDR2 sequences are SGHNT and YENEEA. The CDR3: CASTNGGGFYNEQFF. CDR3 nucleotide sequence: TGTGCCAGCACCAACGGCGGAGGCTTCTACAATGAGCAGTTCTTC.

Here the CDR3 reads CAWSGLAGSSYNEQFF. In nucleotides, the CDR3 is TGTGCCTGGAGTGGGCTAGCGGGTAGCTCCTACAATGAGCAGTTCTTC. V and J are TRBV30 and TRBJ2-1; TRBD2 aligns across 8 bases. J was trimmed by 0 bases and V by 1 base; bases with no gene match: 5. There are 16 residues in the CDR3. Germline V gene data show CDR1 as GTSNPN and CDR2 as SVGIG (reference sequence).

This sequence joins TRBV6-6 and TRBJ2-7; no clear D gene. This CDR3 comprises 13 residues. Trimming pared 4 bases from V and 2 bases from J, leaving 9 bases between. Germline values: CDR1 MNHNY, CDR2 SVGAGI (reference sequence). The CDR3 here is CASSWREAYEQYF. The DNA for the CDR3 is TGTGCCAGCAGTTGGAGAGAAGCCTACGAGCAGTACTTC.

The chain carries TRBV2 and TRBJ2-2; 7 nucleotides align to TRBD1. The CDR3 is made up of 12 amino acids. The J segment lost 13 bases and the V segment lost 6 bases, leaving 8 bases of the junction unmatched. Germline CDR1 is SNHLY and CDR2 is FYNNEI. CDR3 sequence: CASRITGDVLFF. In DNA form, the CDR3 reads TGTGCCAGCAGAATAACAGGGGACGTGCTGTTTTTT.

The V gene is TRBV4-2, the J gene TRBJ2-1, with TRBD2 matching 7 bases. Germline CDR1 LGHNA, CDR2 YNFKEQ. The CDR3 has 15 residues. V dropped 1 base and J dropped 8; count of bases not matched to a gene: 8. The CDR3 loop reads CASSQGGGPGDEQFF. The DNA of the CDR3 is TGTGCCAGCAGCCAAGGGGGGGGACCGGGCGATGAGCAGTTCTTC.